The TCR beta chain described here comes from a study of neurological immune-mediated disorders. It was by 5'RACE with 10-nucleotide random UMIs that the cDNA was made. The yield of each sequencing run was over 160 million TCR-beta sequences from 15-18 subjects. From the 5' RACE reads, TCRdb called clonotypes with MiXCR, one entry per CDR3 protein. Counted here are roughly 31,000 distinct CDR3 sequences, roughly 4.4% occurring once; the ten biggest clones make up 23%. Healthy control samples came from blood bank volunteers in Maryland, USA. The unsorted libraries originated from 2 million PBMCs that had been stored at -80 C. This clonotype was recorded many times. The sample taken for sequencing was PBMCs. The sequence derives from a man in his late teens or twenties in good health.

In DNA form, the CDR3 reads TGCGCCAGCAGATTCACGAACACTGAAGCTTTCTTT. It codes for CASRFTNTEAFF. The rearrangement links TRBV5-1 to TRBJ1-1; no clear D gene. This CDR3 has 12 amino acids. V was shortened by 5 bases and J by 1 base, with 6 bases between the two germline ends. Germline values: CDR1 SGHRS, CDR2 YFSETQ.